This TCR beta chain was observed in a study of T-cell reconstitution after alpha-beta-depleted transplantation in children. This clonotype has more than one count but fewer than ten. Its antigen is not identified. Study-level results: T-cell counts and diversity at one year following transplant were attributed mainly to newly produced T cells.

In germline, CDR1 is SQVTM, CDR2 ANQGSEA. The germline V and J ends were trimmed by 0 bases and 4 bases, with 5 bases remaining between them. The CDR3 has 12 residues. Molecular barcoding with unique molecular identifiers was used for the TCRbeta library. TCRdb reprocessed the PCR reads with MiXCR, giving one entry per CDR3 protein. The data contain 90,000 to 130,000 distinct CDR3 sequences, approximately 10% of them singletons. The genes are TRBV29-1 and TRBJ2-3; D is unresolved. This clonotype was sampled from a boy aged 2 to 9 with acute lymphoblastic leukemia, due to receive a stem cell transplant. The input for sequencing was PBMCs, taken before TCRalphabeta/CD19-depleted stem cell transplant. This CDR3 is CSVEEVPDTQYF. CDR3 bases: TGCAGCGTTGAAGAAGTCCCAGATACGCAGTATTTT.